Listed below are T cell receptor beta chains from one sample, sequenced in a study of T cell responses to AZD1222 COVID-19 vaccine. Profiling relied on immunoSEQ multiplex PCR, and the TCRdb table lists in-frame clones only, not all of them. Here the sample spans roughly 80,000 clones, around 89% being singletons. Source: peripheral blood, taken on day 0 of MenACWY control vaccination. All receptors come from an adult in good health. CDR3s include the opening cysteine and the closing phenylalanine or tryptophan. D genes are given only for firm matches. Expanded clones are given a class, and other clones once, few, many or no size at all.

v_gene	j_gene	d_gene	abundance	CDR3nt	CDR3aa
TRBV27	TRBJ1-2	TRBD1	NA	TGTGCCAGCAGTTTCCAGGGGGTCCCTAACTATGGCTACACCTTC	CASSFQGVPNYGYTF
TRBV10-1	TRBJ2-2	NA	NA	TGCGCCAGCAGTGGGGGGGACAGATCCACCGGGGAGCTGTTTTTT	CASSGGDRSTGELFF
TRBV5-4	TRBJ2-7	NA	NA	TGTGCCAGCAGCTTTTTACCGACTGGGTCCTACGAGCAGTACTTC	CASSFLPTGSYEQYF
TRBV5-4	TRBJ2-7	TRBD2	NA	TGTGCCAGCTCTCCGGGACTAGCGGGATCTCCGACCTACGAGCAGTACTTC	CASSPGLAGSPTYEQYF
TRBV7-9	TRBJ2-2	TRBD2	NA	TGTGCCAGCAGCTCGACACGTCTAGCGGGAGAGACCGGGGAGCTGTTTTTT	CASSSTRLAGETGELFF
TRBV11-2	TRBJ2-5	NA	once	TGTGCCAGCAGCTTAGATGGGTCGGACTTCACTTATAACTTC	CASSLDGSDFTYNF
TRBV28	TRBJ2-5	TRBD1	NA	TGTGCCAGCAGTGAACAGGGGGATTGGGCGGAGACCCAGTACTTC	CASSEQGDWAETQYF
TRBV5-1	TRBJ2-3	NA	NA	TGCGCCAGCAGCTTGGGACAACGTTCTTACACAGATACGCAGTATTTT	CASSLGQRSYTDTQYF
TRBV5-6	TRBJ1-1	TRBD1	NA	TGTGCCAGCAGCGGGGACAGGGCTTTCACTGAAGCTTTCTTT	CASSGDRAFTEAFF
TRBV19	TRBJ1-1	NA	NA	TGTGCCAGTAGGAAGTGGGGCTTGGGGACTGAAGCTTTCTTT	CASRKWGLGTEAFF
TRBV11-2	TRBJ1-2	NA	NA	TGTGCCAGCAGCTCGGCGCAGGGGCGCGGCTATGGCTACACCTTC	CASSSAQGRGYGYTF
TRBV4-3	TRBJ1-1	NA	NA	TGCGCCAGCAGTCCCGGGCCGAGGGAAAAAGCTTTCTTT	CASSPGPREKAFF
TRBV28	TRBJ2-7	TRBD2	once	TGTGCCAGCAGTTTACCCCTAGCGGCCCTACCCTACGAGCAGTACTTC	CASSLPLAALPYEQYF
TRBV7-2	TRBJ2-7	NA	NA	TGTGCCAGCAGGATTGGGGGAAGCTCCTACGAGCAGTACTTC	CASRIGGSSYEQYF
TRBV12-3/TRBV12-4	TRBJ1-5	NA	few	TGTGCCAGCAGCTTTAGTACAGTGCGGCCCCAGCATTTT	CASSFSTVRPQHF
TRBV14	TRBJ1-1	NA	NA	TGTGCCAGCAGCCTAGGTCTCAGGGATACTGAAGCTTTCTTT	CASSLGLRDTEAFF
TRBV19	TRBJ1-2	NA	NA	TGTGCCAGTAGTCTACCCACACAGGCTTTCTATGGCTACACCTTC	CASSLPTQAFYGYTF
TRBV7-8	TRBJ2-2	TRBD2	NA	TGTGCCAGCAGTTCCGGACTAGCTCATATTGCGAACACCGGGGAGCTGTTTTTT	CASSSGLAHIANTGELFF
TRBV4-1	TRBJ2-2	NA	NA	TGCGCCAGCAGCCAAGATTCCCGGCCGAACACCGGGGAGCTGTTTTTT	CASSQDSRPNTGELFF
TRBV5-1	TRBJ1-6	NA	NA	TGCGCCAGCAGCTCCCCACTTGGAGATTCACCCCTCCACTTT	CASSSPLGDSPLHF
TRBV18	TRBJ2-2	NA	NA	TGTGCCAGCTCACCGGGTCTCGCAGGGGACACCGGGGAGCTGTTTTTT	CASSPGLAGDTGELFF
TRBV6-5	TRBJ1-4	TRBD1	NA	TGTGCCAGCAGGCCACGGGACAGGGAAAGCGAAAAACTGTTTTTT	CASRPRDRESEKLFF